This T cell receptor beta chain was documented in a study of cytomegalovirus exposure and HLA in healthy donors. With respect to this clone: Antigen unknown.

Study observations and caveats: There were several of the most significant clusters that appeared linked to common viral pathogens in a later analysis. What TCR beta sequences reportedly achieved was accurate prediction of HLA-A and HLA-B alleles in most subjects.

PCR employed 60 Vbeta and 13 Jbeta primers. Data came from immunoSEQ multiplex PCR; TCRdb stores just in-frame clones and leaves some out. The sample includes 83,000 or so clones, around 79% of them seen just once. V was shortened by 1 base and J by 4 bases, with 11 bases between the two germline ends. The CDR3 spans 14 residues. Germline CDR1 reads LGHNA; CDR2 reads YSLEER. Sample: PBMCs. The clonotype was recovered from a woman aged 40 to 50 in good health and CMV-seropositive. The rearrangement links TRBV4-3 to TRBJ2-7; D is possibly TRBD2 (7 bases). CDR3 region: CASSQGGGDYEQYF. CDR3 sequence (DNA): TGCGCCAGCAGCCAAGGGGGGGGCGATTACGAGCAGTACTTC.